Presented here are 25 T cell receptor beta chains from one specimen sequenced in a study of T cell changes during pregnancy in multiple sclerosis. Profiling relied on immunoSEQ multiplex PCR, and the TCRdb table lists in-frame clones only, not all of them. This sample has 40,000 to 60,000 clones, with around 92% found just once. Sequencing used CD4+ T cells from peripheral blood mononuclear cells, obtained after pregnancy. These receptors were taken from a female donor with multiple sclerosis, enrolled in a pregnancy study.

V and J are TRBV18 and TRBJ2-1; 11 bases map to TRBD2. Germline assignment: CDR1 KGHSH and CDR2 LQKENI. J gave up 3 bases and V 3 bases, and 1 base lay outside the gene matches. The CDR3 spans 15 residues. The CDR3 region has the DNA TGTGCCAGCTCACCGGGACTAGCGGACTACAATGAGCAGTTCTTC. Its protein is CASSPGLADYNEQFF.

The CDR3: CASSSLGELFF. The CDR3 DNA reads as TGTGCCAGCAGCTCCTTGGGGGAGCTGTTTTTT. The genes are TRBV11-3 and TRBJ2-2; D uncertain. Germline lookup yields CDR1 SGHNT and CDR2 YENEEA. Trimming removed 4 bases at V and 8 bases at J, with 5 bases between. The CDR3 sequence is 11 residues long. Looking up the rest from reference TRBV11-3 and TRBJ2-2 gives the full variable domain: EAGVVQSPRYKIIEKKQPVAFWCNPISGHNTLYWYLQNLGQGPELLIRYENEEAVDDSQLPKDRFSAERLKGVDSTLKIQPAELGDSAVYLCASSSLGELFFGEGSRLTVL.

This rearrangement joins TRBV5-6 to TRBJ1-5; 9 bases match TRBD1. This CDR3 comprises 16 residues. CDR1 is SGHDT and CDR2 is YYEEEE in the germline V gene. J lost 2 bases, V lost 4 bases, and 7 bases had no gene match. CDR3 residues: CASSGGQGGGNQPQHF. CDR3 coding DNA: TGTGCCAGCAGCGGGGGACAGGGCGGCGGCAATCAGCCCCAGCATTTT.

This clone was counted only a few times. The V call is TRBV7-2, the J call TRBJ1-4; tentatively, D is TRBD1 (5 bases). Germline V gives CDR1 SGHTA, CDR2 FQGNSA. The CDR3 covers 15 residues. Trimming pared 1 base from V and 6 bases from J, leaving 12 bases between. CDR3 DNA sequence: TGTGCCAGCAGCTTAGTCTGGGGCCCTGATGAAAAACTGTTTTTT. It encodes CASSLVWGPDEKLFF.

This chain connects TRBV5-4 to TRBJ2-1; 12 bases are shared with TRBD2. Germline V gene lookup returns CDR1 SGHNT and CDR2 YYREEE (reference sequence). V lost 6 bases and J lost 4; bases outside the gene matches: 2. The CDR3 has 14 residues. The CDR3 loop reads CASTLAGGYNEQFF. The CDR3 coding sequence is TGTGCCAGCACGCTAGCGGGAGGGTACAATGAGCAGTTCTTC.

This rearrangement joins TRBV5-6 to TRBJ1-2, with D uncertain. Germline CDR1 SGHDT, CDR2 YYEEEE. There are 14 residues in the CDR3. Trimming cost V 0 bases and J 4 bases, with 10 bases left between them. The CDR3 loop is CASSLDGGSYGYTF. The CDR3 DNA reads TGTGCCAGCAGCTTGGATGGAGGAAGCTATGGCTACACCTTC. Drawing the rest from reference TRBV5-6 and TRBJ1-2, the complete variable domain is DAGVTQSPTHLIKTRGQQVTLRCSPKSGHDTVSWYQQALGQGPQFIFQYYEEEERQRGNFPDRFSGHQFPNYSSELNVNALLLGDSALYLCASSLDGGSYGYTFGSGTRLTVV.

The CDR3 spells CASSRTGQETQYF. CDR3 bases: TGTGCCAGCAGTCGGACAGGGCAAGAGACCCAGTACTTC. V and J are TRBV5-4 and TRBJ2-5, with 8 bases that match TRBD1. Per germline, CDR1 SGHNT and CDR2 YYREEE (reference sequence). V lost 5 bases and J lost 2; bases outside the gene matches: 2. CDR3 size: 13 residues.

The genes are TRBV27 and TRBJ2-7; possible D gene TRBD2, 6 bases. Germline-derived CDR1 and CDR2 are MNHEY and SMNVEV (reference sequence). V gave up 3 bases and J gave up 0 bases, with 9 bases separating them. CDR3 size: 14 residues. CDR3 in DNA: TGTGCCAGCAGTTTTAGCGGAAGCTCCTACGAGCAGTACTTC. Its protein product is CASSFSGSSYEQYF.

CDR3 in amino acids: CASTPGISGSGSWETQYF. Here the CDR3 DNA reads TGCGCCAGCACCCCCGGGATCAGCGGGAGCGGAAGTTGGGAGACCCAGTACTTC. The rearrangement links TRBV5-1 to TRBJ2-5; 8 bases fit TRBD2. Germline values: CDR1 SGHRS, CDR2 YFSETQ. V lost 6 bases and J lost 5; bases outside the gene matches: 21. The CDR3 is 18 amino acids. The whole variable domain, remainder taken from reference TRBV5-1 and TRBJ2-5, is KAGVTQTPRYLIKTRGQQVTLSCSPISGHRSVSWYQQTPGQGLQFLFEYFSETQRNKGNFPGRFSGRQFSNSRSEMNVSTLELGDSALYLCASTPGISGSGSWETQYFGPGTRLLVL.

The V and J genes are TRBV7-9 and TRBJ2-1, with a weak D call TRBD2 (5 bases). V shed 1 base and J shed 5 bases, with 9 bases lying between them. The CDR3 length is 14 residues. Germline assignment: CDR1 SEHNR and CDR2 FQNEAQ (reference sequence). The CDR3 protein is CASSLGGSDNEQFF. In nucleotides, the CDR3 is TGTGCCAGCAGCTTAGGAGGGAGTGACAATGAGCAGTTCTTC.

The chain couples TRBV9 to TRBJ1-2, with D tentatively TRBD1 (6 bases). The V gene lost 0 bases and the J gene lost 5 bases, with 14 bases spanning the gap. Germline loops: CDR1 SGDLS, CDR2 YYNGEE. The CDR3 consists of 15 residues. The CDR3 reads CASSVGDRIVYGYTF. The CDR3 DNA sequence: TGTGCCAGCAGCGTAGGAGACAGGATAGTATATGGCTACACCTTC.

Of note for this clone: Different DNA sequences within this sample yield the same CDR3. The V call is TRBV30, the J call TRBJ1-5, with 7 bases that match TRBD1. Germline V gives CDR1 GTSNPN, CDR2 SVGIG (reference sequence). V was pared by 1 base and J by 7 bases, with 7 bases of the junction left unmatched. The CDR3 is 14 residues long. Written as DNA, the CDR3 is TGTGCCTGGAGTGATGGACAGGCGGGCCAGCCCCAGCATTTT. This encodes CAWSDGQAGQPQHF. Variable domain in full (rest from reference TRBV30 and TRBJ1-5): SQTIHQWPATLVQPVGSPLSLECTVEGTSNPNLYWYRQAAGRGLQLLFYSVGIGQISSEVPQNLSASRPQDRQFILSSKKLLLSDSGFYLCAWSDGQAGQPQHFGDGTRLSIL.

The chain joins TRBV6-4 to TRBJ2-3; 12 bases match TRBD1. Germline V gene data show CDR1 as MRHNA and CDR2 as SNTAGT. The V segment lost 6 bases and the J segment 4 bases; nucleotides outside the gene matches: 5. There are 15 residues in the CDR3. In DNA form, the CDR3 reads TGTGCCAGCAGCGCCGGGACAGGGGGCGCAGATACGCAGTATTTT. It codes for CASSAGTGGADTQYF.

This clone was counted a single time. The chain employs TRBV5-1 and TRBJ2-3, with D hard to call. The germline gives CDR1 SGHRS, CDR2 YFSETQ. Trimming took off 2 bases at V and 0 bases at J, with 16 bases between the two ends. The CDR3 loop spans 17 amino acids. CDR3 residues: CASSFNGFPSSTDTQYF. Written as DNA, the CDR3 is TGCGCCAGCAGCTTTAACGGTTTCCCCTCTAGCACAGATACGCAGTATTTT.

The rearrangement joins TRBV18 to TRBJ1-1; a possible D gene is TRBD1 (5 bases). This CDR3 is 15 amino acids long. V was trimmed by 1 base and J by 6 bases, leaving 15 bases between them. Germline CDR1 reads KGHSH; CDR2 reads LQKENI. The CDR3 here is CASSPREGSISEAFF. The CDR3 DNA reads TGTGCCAGCTCACCACGGGAGGGGAGCATCTCTGAAGCTTTCTTT.

This chain links TRBV2 with TRBJ1-5; TRBD1 matches at 9 bases. Trimming at V came to 7 bases and at J to 0 bases, leaving 10 bases not matched to a gene. CDR3 size: 17 residues. CDR1 and CDR2 (germline): SNHLY, FYNNEI. CDR3 in amino acids: CASILGGTGYSNQPQHF. CDR3 bases: TGTGCCAGCATCCTTGGGGGGACAGGGTATAGCAATCAGCCCCAGCATTTT.

The V and J genes are TRBV6-1 and TRBJ1-5; unclear D gene. This CDR3 spans 15 amino acids. Trimming stripped 5 bases from V and 4 bases from J, with 15 bases between. The germline V gene has CDR1 MNHNS and CDR2 SASEGT. The CDR3 DNA follows: TGTGCCAGCAGTATGGAGGTGGGGAGAAATCAGCCCCAGCATTTT. Translated, it gives CASSMEVGRNQPQHF.

The V call is TRBV11-2, the J call TRBJ2-7, with D unclear. V lost 3 bases and J lost 6, with 15 bases in between. Germline V gives CDR1 SGHAT, CDR2 FQNNGV. This CDR3 region has 14 residues. CDR3 protein: CASSFQSDLSEQYF. The CDR3 nucleotides are TGTGCCAGCAGCTTTCAAAGCGACCTAAGCGAGCAGTACTTC.

This clone was recorded only once. The CDR3: CASSLGGTSGKQFF. For the CDR3, the DNA is TGTGCCAGCAGCTTAGGGGGGACTAGCGGGAAGCAGTTCTTC. The chain recombines TRBV7-9 with TRBJ2-1; 13 positions match TRBD2. CDR3 size: 14 residues. Germline V gives CDR1 SEHNR, CDR2 FQNEAQ (reference sequence). The V gene end was trimmed by 1 base and the J gene end by 11 bases; junction bases not matched to a gene: 2.

V gene TRBV11-2 combines with J gene TRBJ2-2, with D possibly being TRBD1 (6 bases). Germline V lookup: CDR1 SGHAT, CDR2 FQNNGV. This CDR3 has 16 amino acids. V was clipped by 5 bases and J by 4 bases, with 17 bases between them. The CDR3 protein is CASSKTTGSATGELFF. In DNA form, the CDR3 reads TGTGCCAGCAGCAAGACGACAGGTTCTGCCACCGGGGAGCTGTTTTTT.

The V call is TRBV5-6, the J call TRBJ2-5; possibly TRBD2 for D (6 bases). The length of the CDR3 is 15 residues. Looked up from germline, CDR1 is SGHDT and CDR2 is YYEEEE. V was cut by 5 bases and J by 1 base, with 15 bases left in between. CDR3 coding DNA: TGTGCCAGCAGTAGGGACTCCCGAAGCCAAGAGACCCAGTACTTC. Residues: CASSRDSRSQETQYF.

This rearrangement joins TRBV2 to TRBJ2-4, with 13 bases lining up with TRBD2. Germline CDR1 is SNHLY and CDR2 is FYNNEI. Trimming removed 7 bases from V and 9 bases from J; junction bases left unmatched: 12. The CDR3 loop spans 16 amino acids. CDR3 nucleotide sequence: TGTGCCAGCACCCGGACTAGCGGGAGTCGGGAGGCCATTCAGTACTTC. It specifies CASTRTSGSREAIQYF.

The sample holds a few counts of this clone. The chain has TRBV6-5 and TRBJ2-2; D is undetermined. The CDR3 runs 14 residues. Germline V CDR1 and CDR2: MNHEY, SVGAGI. V was shortened by 5 bases and J by 5 bases, with 12 bases between the two germline ends. This CDR3 is CASSPRQVTGELFF. CDR3 coding DNA: TGTGCCAGCAGTCCCAGACAAGTAACCGGGGAGCTGTTTTTT.

The chain couples TRBV27 to TRBJ2-7; maybe TRBD1 (7 bases). Germline V gene sequence: CDR1 MNHEY, CDR2 SMNVEV (reference sequence). Trimming removed 7 bases from V and 0 bases from J, with 13 bases in between. The CDR3 covers 14 residues. The CDR3 DNA reads as TGTGCCAGCAAGTTCAGGGGGGACTCCTACGAGCAGTACTTC. It encodes CASKFRGDSYEQYF.

The chain combines TRBV7-2 with TRBJ2-1; 14 bases fit TRBD2. Germline CDR1 and CDR2: SGHTA and FQGNSA. J lost 0 bases, V lost 5 bases, and 6 bases had no gene match. This CDR3 spans 18 amino acids. The CDR3 sequence: CASSPRTSGRSSYNEQFF. In DNA, the CDR3 is TGTGCCAGCAGCCCAAGGACTAGCGGGAGGAGCTCCTACAATGAGCAGTTCTTC.